This TCR beta chain was recorded in a study of shared clonotypes between healthy human individuals. A note on this clone: Its cognate antigen is unknown.

The germline V gene has CDR1 SNHLY and CDR2 FYNNEI. V shed 11 bases and J 7 bases; nucleotides not matched to a gene: 23. This CDR3 comprises 17 residues. The naive CD8 population came from CD45RO-negative cells selected for CCR7, without terminally differentiated effector memory CD45RA+ cells. Study results and caveats: Naive CD4 clonotype sharing across four donors was 4% to 5%. In contrast to clonotypes shared by all four donors, non-shared clonotypes had lower generation probabilities.

Repertoires were generated with immunoSEQ multiplex PCR, while TCRdb's copy carries only in-frame clones and drops some. This table has some 2 million clones, roughly 95% appearing once. The sample consisted of naive CD8+ T cells sorted from blood. The gene calls are TRBV2 and TRBJ2-1; 7 bases fit TRBD2. This clonotype originated in a man between 18 and 29 years old in good health. The CDR3 spells CAGGEGAVTLIGNEQFF. DNA for the CDR3: TGTGCCGGGGGGGAAGGAGCGGTCACCCTAATAGGGAATGAGCAGTTCTTC.